Presented here are 23 T cell receptor beta chains from one specimen sequenced in a study of blood T cell repertoires in COVID-19. Method: immunoSEQ multiplex PCR; TCRdb's copy keeps in-frame clones and lacks some. The data contain about 130,000 clones, roughly 75% of them singletons. Sample: PBMCs or T cells enriched from blood (not recorded which). The receptors come from a woman in her forties or fifties who had recovered from COVID-19.

The chain joins TRBV28 to TRBJ1-2; weak D call: TRBD1 (5 bases). The CDR3 has 14 amino acids. V lost 5 bases to trimming and J lost 4 bases, with 14 bases between them. Germline V gene sequence: CDR1 MDHEN, CDR2 SYDVKM. CDR3 coding DNA: TGTGCCAGCAGTGACACGGGGGAAGGCTATGGCTACACCTTC. Protein product: CASSDTGEGYGYTF.

The V and J genes are TRBV5-1 and TRBJ1-4, with 8 bases aligning to TRBD1. The V segment lost 4 bases and the J segment 8 bases; nucleotides outside the gene matches: 7. The germline V gene encodes CDR1 SGHRS and CDR2 YFSETQ. This CDR3 has 14 residues. The CDR3 here is CASSRGQEGEKLFF. CDR3 nucleotides: TGCGCCAGCAGCAGGGGACAGGAGGGGGAAAAACTGTTTTTT.

The chain has TRBV4-1 and TRBJ2-7; TRBD1 matches 9 bases. The CDR3 totals 15 residues. V shed 0 bases, J shed 6 bases, and the junction held 6 bases outside the gene matches. In germline, CDR1 is MGHRA, CDR2 YSYEKL. The CDR3 spells CASSQDGTGGGEQYF. DNA for the CDR3: TGCGCCAGCAGCCAAGATGGTACAGGGGGCGGCGAGCAGTACTTC.

The chain has TRBV5-4 and TRBJ2-2; 7 nucleotides line up with TRBD1. Trimming at V came to 0 bases and at J to 4 bases, leaving 6 bases not matched to a gene. This CDR3 has 16 amino acids. Per the germline V gene, CDR1 is SGHNT and CDR2 is YYREEE (reference sequence). CDR3 in DNA: TGTGCCAGCAGCTTGGAACAGGGGAGTATCACCGGGGAGCTGTTTTTT. This encodes CASSLEQGSITGELFF.

The rearrangement links TRBV4-1 to TRBJ2-2, with 7 bases fitting TRBD2. J was trimmed by 7 bases and V by 2 bases; bases with no gene match: 4. The CDR3 extends over 14 amino acids. Germline V gene sequence: CDR1 MGHRA, CDR2 YSYEKL. CDR3 nucleotides: TGCGCCAGCAGCCAATTGACGGGGGGCGGGGAGCTGTTTTTT. It codes for CASSQLTGGGELFF.

The V gene is TRBV18, the J gene TRBJ1-6, with D uncertain. Germline values: CDR1 KGHSH, CDR2 LQKENI. The length of the CDR3 is 14 residues. Trimming took off 6 bases at V and 8 bases at J, with 14 bases between the two ends. The CDR3 region has the DNA TGTGCCAGCTCTTTGGCGGGCCAGGATTCACCCCTCCACTTT. It codes for CASSLAGQDSPLHF.

This clone was detected only a few times. The rearrangement links TRBV29-1 to TRBJ1-1; a possible D gene is TRBD1 (5 bases). The CDR3 covers 15 residues. V lost 0 bases and J lost 1, with 12 bases in between. Looked up from germline, CDR1 is SQVTM and CDR2 is ANQGSEA. CDR3: CSVEEGGLGNTEAFF. For the CDR3, the DNA is TGCAGCGTTGAAGAGGGGGGACTCGGGAACACTGAAGCTTTCTTT.

This clone was counted a few times. The chain combines TRBV14 with TRBJ1-2; the match to TRBD1 covers 9 bases. Germline CDR1 is SGHDN and CDR2 is FVKESK. This CDR3 region has 15 residues. J was trimmed by 6 bases and V by 5 bases; bases with no gene match: 10. This CDR3 reads CASSATGGEFHGYTF. For the CDR3, the DNA is TGTGCCAGCAGCGCTACAGGGGGCGAATTTCATGGCTACACCTTC.

The chain combines TRBV5-1 with TRBJ2-3; 8 nucleotides agree with TRBD1. Germline CDR1 is SGHRS and CDR2 is YFSETQ. The CDR3 has 21 amino acids. The ends lost 0 bases at V and 2 bases at J; junction bases unmatched: 20. Here the CDR3 reads CASSLALLARPGQGVTDTQYF. The DNA for the CDR3 is TGCGCCAGCAGCTTGGCCCTCTTAGCCAGACCCGGACAGGGCGTCACAGATACGCAGTATTTT.

This chain joins TRBV29-1 and TRBJ2-3; TRBD1 aligns across 10 bases. V lost 4 bases and J lost 6; bases outside the gene matches: 13. CDR3 length equals 16 residues. CDR1 SQVTM and CDR2 ANQGSEA come from the germline V gene. CDR3 residues: CSVAPTGTGVLDTQYF. CDR3 nucleotide sequence: TGCAGCGTTGCGCCAACCGGGACAGGGGTATTGGATACGCAGTATTTT.

The J gene is TRBJ1-1, the V gene TRBV11-3; the match to TRBD1 covers 7 bases. The V segment lost 8 bases and the J segment 5 bases; nucleotides outside the gene matches: 8. Germline V gene data show CDR1 as SGHNT and CDR2 as YENEEA. The CDR3 extends over 13 amino acids. CDR3 sequence: CASSEGAGTEAFF. CDR3 coding DNA: TGTGCCAGCTCAGAGGGGGCGGGTACTGAAGCTTTCTTT.

The chain is built from TRBV19 and TRBJ1-1; 10 nucleotides agree with TRBD1. With V trimmed by 3 bases and J by 3 bases, 7 bases remained unmatched. The CDR3 length is 16 residues. Germline V gene sequence: CDR1 LNHDA, CDR2 SQIVND (reference sequence). The CDR3 loop is CASSIGTGVWDTEAFF. The CDR3 DNA is TGTGCCAGTAGTATTGGGACAGGGGTATGGGACACTGAAGCTTTCTTT.

CDR3 protein: CASSQETGDSGNTIYF. The CDR3 nucleotides are TGTGCCAGCAGCCAAGAGACAGGAGATTCTGGAAACACCATATATTTT. The V gene is TRBV4-2, the J gene TRBJ1-3; weak D call: TRBD1 (6 bases). The length of the CDR3 is 16 residues. Trimming cost V 0 bases and J 1 base, with 10 bases left between them. CDR1 is LGHNA, CDR2 YNFKEQ, per germline.

The chain joins TRBV6-5 to TRBJ2-7; 7 nucleotides align to TRBD1. The J segment lost 1 base and the V segment lost 11 bases, leaving 8 bases of the junction unmatched. The CDR3 totals 13 residues. Per germline, CDR1 MNHEY and CDR2 SVGAGI. CDR3 loop: CAARTGGSYEQYF. CDR3 DNA: TGTGCCGCACGGACAGGCGGGTCCTACGAGCAGTACTTC.

DNA of the CDR3: TGCGCCAGCAGCCAATTCCAGATACACTATGGCTACACCTTC. The encoded protein is CASSQFQIHYGYTF. The rearrangement links TRBV4-1 to TRBJ1-2; no definite D call. Trimming left V 2 bases short and J 3 bases short, with 10 bases between. Germline V lookup: CDR1 MGHRA, CDR2 YSYEKL. CDR3 length: 14 residues.

This clone was recorded only once. This chain connects TRBV5-8 to TRBJ1-5; TRBD1 agrees at 8 bases. Germline V gives CDR1 SGHTS, CDR2 YDEGEE. The V segment lost 4 bases and the J segment 2 bases; nucleotides outside the gene matches: 17. The CDR3 is made up of 19 amino acids. The CDR3 DNA is TGTGCCAGCAGCACCCGGGACAGGAAGGTTCGGTGGGGCAATCAGCCCCAGCATTTT. Translating gives CASSTRDRKVRWGNQPQHF.

The chain joins TRBV6-5 to TRBJ2-2; no firm D call. This CDR3 spans 14 amino acids. Germline-derived CDR1 and CDR2 are MNHEY and SVGAGI. V was pared by 6 bases and J by 0 bases, with 8 bases between. This CDR3 is CASRQSSNTGELFF. The CDR3 DNA is TGTGCCAGCAGACAGTCCTCGAACACCGGGGAGCTGTTTTTT.

This chain joins TRBV19 and TRBJ2-2; 9 bases fit TRBD1. Germline V gene lookup returns CDR1 LNHDA and CDR2 SQIVND (reference sequence). The CDR3 is made up of 17 amino acids. V lost 3 bases, J lost 5 bases, and 10 bases stayed unmatched. CDR3: CASSILLQGARTGELFF. CDR3 sequence (DNA): TGTGCCAGTAGTATCCTCCTACAGGGGGCGAGGACCGGGGAGCTGTTTTTT.

The CDR3 bases are TGTGCCAGCAGTTTCTCGCCTACCTACGAGCAGTACTTC. Translation: CASSFSPTYEQYF. V gene TRBV28 combines with J gene TRBJ2-7; D ambiguous. Germline loops: CDR1 MDHEN, CDR2 SYDVKM. V lost 3 bases, J lost 2 bases, and 8 bases lay in between. CDR3 length: 13 amino acids. Based on the CDR3 plus reference TRBV28 and TRBJ2-7, the full variable domain is DVKVTQSSRYLVKRTGEKVFLECVQDMDHENMFWYRQDPGLGLRLIYFSYDVKMKEKGDIPEGYSVSREKKERFSLILESASTNQTSMYLCASSFSPTYEQYFGPGTRLTVT.

V and J are TRBV10-3 and TRBJ1-4; 9 positions match TRBD1. There are 14 residues in the CDR3. V gave up 7 bases and J gave up 5 bases; unmatched junction bases: 5. Germline V gene lookup returns CDR1 ENHRY and CDR2 SYGVKD. The CDR3 coding sequence is TGTGCCATCAAGGAGGGGACAGGGAATGAAAAACTGTTTTTT. Its protein product is CAIKEGTGNEKLFF.

J is TRBJ1-4 and V is TRBV5-1; D is unclear. This CDR3 contains 15 residues. Germline CDR1 is SGHRS and CDR2 is YFSETQ. Between the trimmed V and J ends, which lost 0 bases and 7 bases, there was a span of 13 bases. CDR3 bases: TGCGCCAGCAGCTTGGTTCCGGGGTCGGGTGAAAAACTGTTTTTT. This codes for CASSLVPGSGEKLFF.

The rearrangement uses TRBV11-3 and TRBJ2-6; D perhaps matches TRBD2 (6 bases). V was pared by 4 bases and J by 0 bases, with 13 bases between. The CDR3 totals 17 residues. CDR1 is SGHNT, CDR2 YENEEA, per germline. Here the CDR3 reads CASSSSGSGSGANVLTF. The CDR3 nucleotides read TGTGCCAGCAGCTCCTCTGGTAGCGGCTCTGGGGCCAACGTCCTGACTTTC.

The rearrangement uses TRBV3-1 (or the pseudogene TRBV3-2) and TRBJ1-4; D is possibly TRBD1 (5 bases). CDR1 and CDR2 (germline): LGHDT, YNNKEL (reference sequence). CDR3 length equals 14 residues. V was shortened by 5 bases and J by 5 bases, with 12 bases between the two germline ends. The CDR3 spells CASSNGHSNEKLFF. Here the CDR3 DNA reads TGTGCCAGCAGCAACGGACACTCCAATGAAAAACTGTTTTTT.